The 22 T cell receptor beta chains reported below all come from one sample, sequenced in a study of T cell responses to AZD1222 COVID-19 vaccine. The assay was immunoSEQ multiplex PCR, and TCRdb's table has in-frame clones only and misses some. The profile shows just over 80,000 clones, 85% to 90% of them singletons. Sequences were derived from peripheral blood, sampled on day 0 of AZD1222 vaccination. The receptors originated from an adult in good health.

This sequence joins TRBV5-1 and TRBJ2-7; the D gene is possibly TRBD2 (6 bases). V lost 2 bases, J lost 4 bases, and 13 bases lay in between. This CDR3 spans 14 amino acids. Germline loops: CDR1 SGHRS, CDR2 YFSETQ. The CDR3 is CASSFGGINYEQYF. CDR3 in DNA: TGCGCCAGCAGCTTCGGGGGAATCAATTACGAGCAGTACTTC. Full variable domain (rest looked up from reference TRBV5-1 and TRBJ2-7): KAGVTQTPRYLIKTRGQQVTLSCSPISGHRSVSWYQQTPGQGLQFLFEYFSETQRNKGNFPGRFSGRQFSNSRSEMNVSTLELGDSALYLCASSFGGINYEQYFGPGTRLTVT.

The chain joins TRBV5-4 to TRBJ1-4; 8 nucleotides agree with TRBD1. V gave up 2 bases and J gave up 2 bases; unmatched junction bases: 2. Germline V gives CDR1 SGHNT, CDR2 YYREEE (reference sequence). This CDR3 is built from 15 residues. As DNA, the CDR3 is TGTGCCAGCAGCTTTAGGACAGGGACTAATGAAAAACTGTTTTTT. Translated: CASSFRTGTNEKLFF.

Only a few counts were recorded for this clone. In the same sample, other DNA sequences code for this CDR3. The chain recombines TRBV6-4 with TRBJ2-3, with TRBD2 identical over 9 bases. The CDR3 loop spans 15 amino acids. V was clipped by 0 bases and J by 3 bases; unmatched bases: 1. The germline gives CDR1 MRHNA, CDR2 SNTAGT. DNA of the CDR3: TGTGCCAGCAGTGACTCCGGACTAGCGACAGATACGCAGTATTTT. Encoded protein: CASSDSGLATDTQYF.

Only a few counts were recorded for this clone. V gene TRBV19 combines with J gene TRBJ1-6; tentative D call: TRBD1 (6 bases). The CDR3 extends over 15 amino acids. V gave up 3 bases and J gave up 7 bases, with 13 bases separating them. Per the germline V gene, CDR1 is LNHDA and CDR2 is SQIVND (reference sequence). The chain's CDR3 is CASSISQGRNSPLHF. For the CDR3, the DNA is TGTGCCAGTAGTATCAGCCAGGGGAGGAATTCACCCCTCCACTTT.

The rearrangement links TRBV7-2 to TRBJ2-5, with D tentatively TRBD2 (5 bases). The germline gives CDR1 SGHTA, CDR2 FQGNSA. This CDR3 is 14 amino acids long. Trimming shortened V by 0 bases and J by 2 bases, and 7 bases separated the two germline ends. CDR3 sequence reads: CASSLARVQETQYF. The CDR3 DNA is TGTGCCAGCAGCTTAGCGAGGGTTCAAGAGACCCAGTACTTC.

The chain employs TRBV7-9 and TRBJ1-2, with a possible D match to TRBD1 (5 bases). CDR3 length: 15 residues. The germline V gene encodes CDR1 SEHNR and CDR2 FQNEAQ (reference sequence). The ends were cut back, 5 bases at V and 5 bases at J, with 18 bases in the middle. The CDR3 DNA reads as TGTGCCAGCAGCCTTATTGGGGAACAGGAATATGGCTACACCTTC. Translating it yields CASSLIGEQEYGYTF.

This chain links TRBV11-2 with TRBJ1-3; weak D call: TRBD1 (5 bases). The length of the CDR3 is 15 residues. In germline, CDR1 is SGHAT, CDR2 FQNNGV. V was pared by 5 bases and J by 0 bases, with 11 bases between. CDR3 sequence: CASSPGMSSGNTIYF. CDR3 sequence (DNA): TGTGCCAGCAGCCCAGGGATGAGCTCTGGAAACACCATATATTTT.

This chain uses TRBV28 with TRBJ2-5, with 7 bases matching TRBD1. CDR1 and CDR2 (germline): MDHEN, SYDVKM. The CDR3 runs 15 residues. With 2 bases clipped from V and 2 bases from J, the junction kept 5 bases outside the gene matches. DNA of the CDR3: TGTGCCAGCAGTTTAGGGACAGTAACTCAAGAGACCCAGTACTTC. Its protein is CASSLGTVTQETQYF. Together with reference TRBV28 and TRBJ2-5, the CDR3 gives the full variable domain: DVKVTQSSRYLVKRTGEKVFLECVQDMDHENMFWYRQDPGLGLRLIYFSYDVKMKEKGDIPEGYSVSREKKERFSLILESASTNQTSMYLCASSLGTVTQETQYFGPGTRLLVL.

The CDR3 region is CASSSKTQLTDTQYF. The CDR3 DNA is TGTGCCAGCAGCTCCAAGACACAGCTCACAGATACGCAGTATTTT. This rearrangement joins TRBV7-9 to TRBJ2-3, with D hard to call. The germline V gene encodes CDR1 SEHNR and CDR2 FQNEAQ (reference sequence). V lost 4 bases and J 2 bases, leaving 13 bases between the germline ends. This CDR3 is built from 15 residues.

The chain couples TRBV19 to TRBJ2-2; 7 bases are shared with TRBD1. The V gene end was trimmed by 4 bases and the J gene end by 8 bases; junction bases not matched to a gene: 10. Germline V lookup: CDR1 LNHDA, CDR2 SQIVND (reference sequence). The CDR3 is made up of 15 amino acids. The CDR3 DNA is TGTGCCAGTAGTACTCCACAGGGGCGGACGGGGGAGCTGTTTTTT. This encodes CASSTPQGRTGELFF.

The chain employs TRBV28 and TRBJ1-2; 8 bases line up with TRBD1. Germline trimming cut 5 bases from V and 3 bases from J; bases unmatched to any gene: 8. Per germline, CDR1 MDHEN and CDR2 SYDVKM. The CDR3 runs 15 residues. DNA for the CDR3: TGTGCCAGCAGTCCTAGAACAGGGGGATACTATGGCTACACCTTC. Amino acid sequence: CASSPRTGGYYGYTF.

The chain has TRBV5-4 and TRBJ2-1; no definite D call. V dropped 2 bases and J dropped 8 bases, with 5 bases sitting between them. Germline CDR1 and CDR2: SGHNT and YYREEE (reference sequence). The CDR3 has 11 residues. In DNA, the CDR3 is TGTGCCAGCAGCTTCGGACATGAGCAGTTCTTC. Protein: CASSFGHEQFF.

This rearrangement joins TRBV27 to TRBJ1-6; the D is unclear. This CDR3 contains 15 residues. Per germline, CDR1 MNHEY and CDR2 SMNVEV (reference sequence). V gave up 4 bases and J gave up 2 bases, with 9 bases separating them. CDR3 amino acids: CASSYSEAYNSPLHF. DNA for the CDR3: TGTGCCAGCAGTTACAGTGAGGCCTATAATTCACCCCTCCACTTT.

This sequence joins TRBV7-3 and TRBJ1-1, with 7 nucleotides matching TRBD1. This CDR3 comprises 14 residues. Unmatched junction bases numbered 8, after V lost 5 bases and J lost 5 bases. CDR1 SGHTA and CDR2 FQGTGA come from the germline V gene. For the CDR3, the DNA is TGTGCCAGCAGCATCAGACAGGGTGGAACTGAAGCTTTCTTT. Residues: CASSIRQGGTEAFF.

This sequence joins TRBV6-5 and TRBJ2-6; D is unclear. The CDR3 has 15 residues. V was trimmed by 2 bases and J by 1 base, leaving 6 bases between them. Germline CDR1 is MNHEY and CDR2 is SVGAGI. CDR3 amino acids: CASSYRRSGANVLTF. The CDR3 DNA follows: TGTGCCAGCAGTTACCGTCGATCTGGGGCCAACGTCCTGACTTTC.

With respect to this clone: Mismatch with germline at one junction end may stem from a read error. The chain carries TRBV7-9 and TRBJ1-1; D gene uncertain. Germline V lookup: CDR1 SEHNR, CDR2 FQNEAQ (reference sequence). This CDR3 spans 15 amino acids. The CDR3 DNA reads TGTGCCAGCCTCCCCTCGGGCGCGGAGAACACTGAGGCTTTCTTT. It yields the protein CASLPSGAENTEAFF.

The gene calls are TRBV6-2 or TRBV6-3 and TRBJ1-3, with D unclear. The V gene's germline CDR1 is MNHEY and CDR2 SVGEGT. This CDR3 has 14 residues. V lost 2 bases to trimming and J lost 3 bases, with 8 bases between them. The CDR3 DNA follows: TGTGCCAGCAGTTACGCCAGGAATGGAAACACCATATATTTT. Protein product: CASSYARNGNTIYF.

The chain couples TRBV25-1 to TRBJ1-5; the D is unclear. V lost 4 bases, J lost 9 bases, and 7 bases lay in between. CDR1 is MGHDK and CDR2 is SYGVNS in the germline V gene. This CDR3 is 11 amino acids long. This CDR3 is CASSGIGPQHF. For the CDR3, the DNA is TGTGCCAGCAGTGGCATCGGGCCCCAGCATTTT.

The chain uses TRBV5-1 and TRBJ2-5, with D possibly TRBD1 on 5 matching bases. This CDR3 has 14 amino acids. Germline V gene data show CDR1 as SGHRS and CDR2 as YFSETQ. With 6 bases removed from V and 5 bases from J, the gap between germline ends came to 17 bases. CDR3 sequence reads: CASTPISWGETQYF. In nucleotides, the CDR3 is TGCGCCAGCACCCCCATCAGTTGGGGCGAGACCCAGTACTTC.

The V and J genes are TRBV6-2 or TRBV6-3 and TRBJ1-5, with a tentative D call TRBD1 (5 bases). V lost 5 bases, J lost 7 bases, and 12 bases lay in between. This CDR3 region has 13 residues. Germline V CDR1 and CDR2: MNHEY, SVGEGT. CDR3 protein: CASSMGEVQPQHF. The CDR3, as DNA: TGTGCCAGCAGTATGGGGGAAGTACAGCCCCAGCATTTT.

V is TRBV11-3 and J is TRBJ2-7, with 7 bases matching TRBD1. Germline V CDR1 and CDR2: SGHNT, YENEEA. V lost 3 bases and J lost 3; bases outside the gene matches: 14. The CDR3 has 17 residues. The chain's CDR3 is CASSFGKGARSGYEQYF. The CDR3 DNA reads TGTGCCAGCAGCTTTGGAAAGGGGGCAAGGTCGGGCTACGAGCAGTACTTC. The full variable domain, rest sourced from reference TRBV11-3 and TRBJ2-7, is EAGVVQSPRYKIIEKKQPVAFWCNPISGHNTLYWYLQNLGQGPELLIRYENEEAVDDSQLPKDRFSAERLKGVDSTLKIQPAELGDSAVYLCASSFGKGARSGYEQYFGPGTRLTVT.

The genes are TRBV24-1 and TRBJ2-7; TRBD1 matches 7 bases. The CDR3 spans 14 residues. V was pared by 3 bases and J by 5 bases, with 6 bases of the junction left unmatched. CDR1 and CDR2 from the germline V gene are KGHDR and SFDVKD. The CDR3 region has the DNA TGTGCCACCAGTGATCCTCGACAGGGCGACGAGCAGTACTTC. Translated: CATSDPRQGDEQYF.